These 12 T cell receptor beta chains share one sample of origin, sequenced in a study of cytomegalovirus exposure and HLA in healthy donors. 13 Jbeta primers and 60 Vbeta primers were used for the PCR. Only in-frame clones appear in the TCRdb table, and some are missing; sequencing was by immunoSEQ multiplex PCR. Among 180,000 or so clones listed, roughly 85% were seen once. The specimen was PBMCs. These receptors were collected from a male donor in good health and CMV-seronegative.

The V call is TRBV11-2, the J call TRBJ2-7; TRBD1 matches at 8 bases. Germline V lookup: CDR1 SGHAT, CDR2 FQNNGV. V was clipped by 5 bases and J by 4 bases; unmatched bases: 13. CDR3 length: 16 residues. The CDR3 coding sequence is TGTGCCAGCAGCCTACCCCCGGGACAGGATCCTTACGAGCAGTACTTC. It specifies CASSLPPGQDPYEQYF. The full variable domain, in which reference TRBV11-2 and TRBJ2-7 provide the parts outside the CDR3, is EAGVAQSPRYKIIEKRQSVAFWCNPISGHATLYWYQQILGQGPKLLIQFQNNGVVDDSQLPKDRFSAERLKGVDSTLKIQPAKLEDSAVYLCASSLPPGQDPYEQYFGPGTRLTVT.

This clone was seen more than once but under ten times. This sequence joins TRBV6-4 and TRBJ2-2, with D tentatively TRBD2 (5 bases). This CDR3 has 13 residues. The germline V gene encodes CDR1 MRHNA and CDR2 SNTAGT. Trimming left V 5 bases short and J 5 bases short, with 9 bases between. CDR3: CASSSRDTGELFF. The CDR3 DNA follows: TGTGCCAGCAGTTCGAGGGATACCGGGGAGCTGTTTTTT.

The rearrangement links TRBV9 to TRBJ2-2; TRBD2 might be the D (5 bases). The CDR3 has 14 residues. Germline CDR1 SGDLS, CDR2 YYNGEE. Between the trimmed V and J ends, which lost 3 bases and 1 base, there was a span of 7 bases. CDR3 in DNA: TGTGCCAGCAGCGCTCGGGGGAACACCGGGGAGCTGTTTTTT. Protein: CASSARGNTGELFF.

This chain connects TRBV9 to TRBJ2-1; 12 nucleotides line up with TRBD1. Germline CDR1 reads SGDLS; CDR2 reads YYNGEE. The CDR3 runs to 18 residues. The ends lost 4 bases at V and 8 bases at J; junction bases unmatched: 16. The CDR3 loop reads CASSSSRPGQGARDEQFF. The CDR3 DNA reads TGTGCCAGCAGCTCCTCCCGTCCGGGACAGGGGGCTCGGGATGAGCAGTTCTTC. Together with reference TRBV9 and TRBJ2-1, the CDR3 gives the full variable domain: DSGVTQTPKHLITATGQRVTLRCSPRSGDLSVYWYQQSLDQGLQFLIQYYNGEERAKGNILERFSAQQFPDLHSELNLSSLELGDSALYFCASSSSRPGQGARDEQFFGPGTRLTVL.

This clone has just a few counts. As DNA, the CDR3 is TGTGCCAGCCACGCCACCCCAGGGGCGACAGGGGTAGGGTACAATGAGCAGTTCTTC. Residues: CASHATPGATGVGYNEQFF. This chain connects TRBV4-2 to TRBJ2-1; 8 bases align to TRBD1. CDR3 length: 19 amino acids. Germline CDR1 is LGHNA and CDR2 is YNFKEQ. Trimming at V came to 8 bases and at J to 4 bases, leaving 22 bases not matched to a gene.

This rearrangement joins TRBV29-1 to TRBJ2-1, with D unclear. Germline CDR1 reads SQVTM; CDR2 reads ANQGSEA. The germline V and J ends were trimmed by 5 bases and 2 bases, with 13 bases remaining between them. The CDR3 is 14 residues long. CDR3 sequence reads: CSVRMSTPYNEQFF. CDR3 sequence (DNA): TGCAGCGTTCGAATGTCTACCCCCTACAATGAGCAGTTCTTC.

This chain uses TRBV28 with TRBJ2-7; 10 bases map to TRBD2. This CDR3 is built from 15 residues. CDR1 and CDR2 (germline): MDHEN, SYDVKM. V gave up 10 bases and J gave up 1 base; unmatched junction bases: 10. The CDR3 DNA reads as TGTGCCACCTTGCAAAGGACTAGCGGTTCCTACGAGCAGTACTTC. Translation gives CATLQRTSGSYEQYF.

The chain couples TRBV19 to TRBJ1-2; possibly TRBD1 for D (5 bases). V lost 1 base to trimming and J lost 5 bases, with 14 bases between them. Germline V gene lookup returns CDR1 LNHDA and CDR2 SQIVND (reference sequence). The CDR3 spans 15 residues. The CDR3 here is CASSIGGDSLYGYTF. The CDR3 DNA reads TGTGCCAGTAGTATAGGAGGAGACAGCTTATATGGCTACACCTTC.

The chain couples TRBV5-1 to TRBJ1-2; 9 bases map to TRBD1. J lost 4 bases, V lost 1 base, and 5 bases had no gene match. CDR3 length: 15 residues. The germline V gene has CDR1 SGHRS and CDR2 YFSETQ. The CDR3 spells CASSLTGGSGYGYTF. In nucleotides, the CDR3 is TGCGCCAGCAGCTTGACAGGGGGCAGCGGCTATGGCTACACCTTC.

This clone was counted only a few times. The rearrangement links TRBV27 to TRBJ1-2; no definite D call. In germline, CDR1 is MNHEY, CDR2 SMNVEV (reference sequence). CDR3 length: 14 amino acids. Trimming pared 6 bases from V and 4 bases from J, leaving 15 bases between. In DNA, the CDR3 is TGTGCCAGCAGCTGGGCCGACGGAACCTATGGCTACACCTTC. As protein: CASSWADGTYGYTF.

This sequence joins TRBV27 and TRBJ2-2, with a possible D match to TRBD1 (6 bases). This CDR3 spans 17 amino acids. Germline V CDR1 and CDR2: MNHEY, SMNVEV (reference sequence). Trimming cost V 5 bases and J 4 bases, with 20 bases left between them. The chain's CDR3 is CASSPQLPARGTGELFF. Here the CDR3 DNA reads TGTGCCAGCAGTCCCCAGTTACCGGCCAGGGGCACCGGGGAGCTGTTTTTT.

CDR3 coding DNA: TGTGCCAGCAGCCCACCGGGACAGGGGCCATATGGCTACACCTTC. Protein: CASSPPGQGPYGYTF. The V and J genes are TRBV5-6 and TRBJ1-2; TRBD1 agrees at 10 bases. Losses at the gene ends were 4 bases for V and 5 bases for J; bases not matched to a gene: 8. The CDR3 extends over 15 amino acids. Germline loops: CDR1 SGHDT, CDR2 YYEEEE.